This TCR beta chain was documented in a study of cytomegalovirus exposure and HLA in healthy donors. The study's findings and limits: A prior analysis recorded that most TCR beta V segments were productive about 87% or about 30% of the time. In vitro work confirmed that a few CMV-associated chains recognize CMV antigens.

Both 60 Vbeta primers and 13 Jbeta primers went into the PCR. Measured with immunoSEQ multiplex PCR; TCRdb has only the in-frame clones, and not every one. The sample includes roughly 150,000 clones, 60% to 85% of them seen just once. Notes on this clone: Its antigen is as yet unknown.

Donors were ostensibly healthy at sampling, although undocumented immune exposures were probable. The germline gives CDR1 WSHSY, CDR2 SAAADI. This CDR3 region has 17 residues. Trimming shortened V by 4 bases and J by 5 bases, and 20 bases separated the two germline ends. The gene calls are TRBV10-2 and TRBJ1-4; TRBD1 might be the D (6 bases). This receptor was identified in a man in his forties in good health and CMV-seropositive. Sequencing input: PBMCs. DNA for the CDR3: TGCGCCAGCAGTGCGCAGGGGTCGCCGGGGAAGAATGAAAAACTGTTTTTT. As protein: CASSAQGSPGKNEKLFF.